The rows below give T cell receptor beta chains drawn from one sample of a study of blood T cell repertoires in COVID-19. Data came from immunoSEQ multiplex PCR; TCRdb stores just in-frame clones and leaves some out. The data contain approximately 100,000 clones, 75% to 85% of them seen just once; the ten biggest clones take up roughly 10%. The material sequenced was peripheral blood. All receptors come from a human donor in a cohort sampled during active COVID-19. CDR3s include the opening cysteine and the closing phenylalanine or tryptophan. D genes are given only for firm matches. Size tells how often a clone was seen (once, few, many) or the class of an expanded clone, and some rows leave it out.

d_gene: TRBD2
v_gene: TRBV7-2
len: 14
abundance: once
j_gene: TRBJ2-5
CDR3nt: TGTGCCAGCAGCTTAGCCGGAAGCGGGGGGACCCAGTACTTC
CDR3aa: CASSLAGSGGTQYF

d_gene: TRBD1
v_gene: TRBV5-1
len: 16
abundance: -
j_gene: TRBJ2-2
CDR3nt: TGCGCCAGCAGCAAGACAGGGAGTTTTCTCACCGGGGAGCTGTTTTTT
CDR3aa: CASSKTGSFLTGELFF

d_gene: -
v_gene: TRBV20-1
len: 13
abundance: few
j_gene: TRBJ2-7
CDR3nt: TGCAGTGCTAGTAACAGGGAATCCTACGAGCAGTACTTC
CDR3aa: CSASNRESYEQYF

d_gene: TRBD1
v_gene: TRBV7-2
len: 15
abundance: -
j_gene: TRBJ1-5
CDR3nt: TGTGCCAGCAGCTTTGACAGGGGCAGCGATCAGCCCCAGCATTTT
CDR3aa: CASSFDRGSDQPQHF

d_gene: -
v_gene: TRBV6-2/TRBV6-3
len: 17
abundance: -
j_gene: TRBJ1-4
CDR3nt: TGTGCCAGCAGTTACCCGAGTGCATGGGCGACTAATGAAAAACTGTTTTTT
CDR3aa: CASSYPSAWATNEKLFF

d_gene: -
v_gene: TRBV19
len: 14
abundance: -
j_gene: TRBJ1-1
CDR3nt: TGTGCCAGTAGTATCGCCGGGATGAACACTGAAGCTTTCTTT
CDR3aa: CASSIAGMNTEAFF

d_gene: -
v_gene: TRBV7-9
len: 15
abundance: -
j_gene: TRBJ2-7
CDR3nt: TGTGCCAGCAGCCCCACCGCCGGGAGCGCCTACGAGCAGTACTTC
CDR3aa: CASSPTAGSAYEQYF

d_gene: -
v_gene: TRBV3-1/TRBV3-2
len: 15
abundance: once
j_gene: TRBJ1-5
CDR3nt: TGTGCCAGCAGCCACGGCCGGACAAACAATCAGCCCCAGCATTTT
CDR3aa: CASSHGRTNNQPQHF

d_gene: TRBD2
v_gene: TRBV18
len: 16
abundance: -
j_gene: TRBJ2-7
CDR3nt: TGTGCCAGCTCACCCTTCTCCGGGACTAGCTCCTACGAGCAGTACTTC
CDR3aa: CASSPFSGTSSYEQYF

d_gene: -
v_gene: TRBV19
len: 15
abundance: -
j_gene: TRBJ2-3
CDR3nt: TGTGCCAGTAGTTTGCGCCAGACTAGCACAGATACGCAGTATTTT
CDR3aa: CASSLRQTSTDTQYF

d_gene: -
v_gene: TRBV19
len: 14
abundance: few
j_gene: TRBJ2-3
CDR3nt: TGTGCCAGCGACAACGGCAGGCCGACAGATACGCAGTATTTT
CDR3aa: CASDNGRPTDTQYF